The sequence of this TCR beta chain was determined in a study of cytomegalovirus exposure and HLA in healthy donors. PCR primers comprised 60 Vbeta and 13 Jbeta primers. Profiled with immunoSEQ multiplex PCR; TCRdb holds only in-frame clones, not every one. Among fewer than 150,000 clones, around four fifths were seen once, and the ten largest hold about 2.2%. The CDR3 totals 13 residues. Germline assignment: CDR1 MDHEN and CDR2 SYDVKM. Trimming took 3 bases from V and 3 from J, leaving 9 bases between them. The rearrangement links TRBV28 to TRBJ2-7; D might be TRBD1 (6 bases). Input material: PBMCs. The sequence derives from a man aged 30 to 39 in good health and CMV-seronegative. CDR3 amino acids: CASSLGHVYEQYF. The DNA for the CDR3 is TGTGCCAGCAGTTTGGGACACGTCTACGAGCAGTACTTC.